The T cell receptor (beta chain) described here comes from a study of control samples from healthy donors and cancer patients. Clones were read by immunoSEQ multiplex PCR, and TCRdb kept only the in-frame ones, dropping some. This table holds 150,000 to 200,000 clones, 90% to 95% found once. This clone was detected only once. V lost 4 bases and J lost 0; bases outside the gene matches: 6. Germline V lookup: CDR1 KGHSH, CDR2 LQKENI. The CDR3 totals 15 residues. This receptor was taken from a man younger than 30 in good health. The sample was blood. This chain uses TRBV18 with TRBJ2-7, with 7 bases that match TRBD1. CDR3 protein: CASSRPGQSSYEQYF. In DNA, the CDR3 is TGTGCCAGCTCACGCCCGGGACAGAGCTCCTACGAGCAGTACTTC.